The 27 T cell receptor beta chains below all came from one sample that was sequenced in a study of blood T cell repertoires in COVID-19. The data were produced by immunoSEQ multiplex PCR, yet TCRdb's version contains in-frame clones alone and is incomplete. The data show about 220,000 clones, around 83% seen once. Specimen: peripheral blood. The receptors come from a man aged 35-49 years who had recovered from COVID-19.

V and J are TRBV30 and TRBJ1-6; the D gene is possibly TRBD1 (5 bases). The CDR3 totals 17 residues. In germline, CDR1 is GTSNPN, CDR2 SVGIG (reference sequence). The V end lost 0 bases, the J end lost 7 bases, and 19 bases lay between the germline ends. The CDR3 nucleotides are TGTGCCTGGAGTGTAGCTCTATGGGGGAGGCCAAATTCACCCCTCCACTTT. It is translated as CAWSVALWGRPNSPLHF.

Here the CDR3 reads CASSQVRSEIEPQHF. CDR3 nucleotides: TGCGCCAGCAGCCAAGTGAGGTCAGAGATAGAGCCCCAGCATTTT. The chain combines TRBV4-3 with TRBJ1-5; no clear D. The CDR3 has 15 residues. Trimming pared 1 base from V and 8 bases from J, leaving 15 bases between. CDR1 is LGHNA, CDR2 YSLEER, per germline.

The chain couples TRBV6-2 or TRBV6-3 to TRBJ1-1; D not certain. The germline gives CDR1 MNHEY, CDR2 SVGEGT. Trimming left V 1 base short and J 0 bases short, with 6 bases between. The length of the CDR3 is 14 residues. The CDR3 DNA reads TGTGCCAGCAGTTACTTCCAGGTGAACACTGAAGCTTTCTTT. Protein product: CASSYFQVNTEAFF.

This clone was seen only once. In nucleotides, the CDR3 is TGTGCCAGCAGCGTAGGGCCAGGGGCCTATGGCTACACCTTC. Its translation: CASSVGPGAYGYTF. The genes are TRBV9 and TRBJ1-2, with a weak D call TRBD1 (6 bases). The CDR3 extends over 14 amino acids. Trimming shortened V by 0 bases and J by 4 bases, and 10 bases separated the two germline ends. CDR1 and CDR2 (germline): SGDLS, YYNGEE.

The rearrangement joins TRBV4-2 to TRBJ2-3, with TRBD2 as a possible D gene (5 bases). Deletions cut 0 bases from V and 4 bases from J, with 8 bases between. The CDR3 length is 14 residues. Germline V gene sequence: CDR1 LGHNA, CDR2 YNFKEQ. CDR3 amino acids: CASSQDDGADTQYF. The DNA of the CDR3 is TGTGCCAGCAGCCAAGATGACGGGGCAGATACGCAGTATTTT.

V usage is TRBV19 and J usage is TRBJ2-7; 8 bases fit TRBD2. The CDR3 spans 17 residues. Unmatched junction bases numbered 14, after V lost 4 bases and J lost 3 bases. CDR1 is LNHDA, CDR2 SQIVND, per germline (reference sequence). The CDR3 spells CASSTPPSGSGRYEQYF. The CDR3, as DNA: TGTGCCAGTAGTACCCCCCCCAGCGGGAGCGGACGCTACGAGCAGTACTTC.

The genes are TRBV4-3 and TRBJ2-2; D not certain. Trimming took off 5 bases at V and 0 bases at J, with 13 bases between the two ends. Germline V CDR1 and CDR2: LGHNA, YSLEER. CDR3 length equals 16 residues. The CDR3 loop reads CASSETETPNTGELFF. The DNA of the CDR3 is TGCGCCAGCAGCGAAACAGAGACCCCGAACACCGGGGAGCTGTTTTTT.

This clone turned up a few times. This chain connects TRBV7-2 to TRBJ2-5, with D possibly being TRBD2 (6 bases). There are 14 residues in the CDR3. Germline V gene sequence: CDR1 SGHTA, CDR2 FQGNSA. V was cut by 5 bases and J by 2 bases, with 12 bases left in between. CDR3 protein: CASSAGRQQETQYF. The CDR3 DNA reads as TGTGCCAGCAGCGCGGGACGGCAACAAGAGACCCAGTACTTC.

The genes are TRBV6-2 or TRBV6-3 and TRBJ2-6, with 8 bases that match TRBD1. The CDR3 runs to 16 residues. J lost 0 bases, V lost 4 bases, and 2 bases had no gene match. Germline V CDR1 and CDR2: MNHEY, SVGEGT. This chain's CDR3 is CASSSDRGSGANVLTF. CDR3 coding DNA: TGTGCCAGCAGTTCAGACAGGGGCTCTGGGGCCAACGTCCTGACTTTC.

This clone was seen only once. The rearrangement links TRBV19 to TRBJ1-2; tentative D call: TRBD1 (5 bases). This CDR3 has 15 residues. Between the trimmed V and J ends, which lost 3 bases and 3 bases, there was a span of 14 bases. CDR1 and CDR2 from the germline V gene are LNHDA and SQIVND (reference sequence). The CDR3 DNA follows: TGTGCCAGTAGTATCGGTGCAGGGTCCGACTATGGCTACACCTTC. Translation gives CASSIGAGSDYGYTF.

The chain couples TRBV18 to TRBJ2-3; 8 nucleotides align to TRBD1. The J segment lost 2 bases and the V segment lost 3 bases, leaving 4 bases of the junction unmatched. This CDR3 is 15 amino acids long. The germline V gene encodes CDR1 KGHSH and CDR2 LQKENI. The DNA of the CDR3 is TGTGCCAGCTCACCCACAGGGGGGATCACAGATACGCAGTATTTT. Amino acid sequence: CASSPTGGITDTQYF.

The chain combines TRBV2 with TRBJ1-1, with D uncertain. With 0 bases removed from V and 3 bases from J, the gap between germline ends came to 11 bases. Per germline, CDR1 SNHLY and CDR2 FYNNEI. The CDR3 sequence is 15 residues long. CDR3 nucleotide sequence: TGTGCCAGCAGTGAAGCGGCGGTTCTAGACACTGAAGCTTTCTTT. Translation gives CASSEAAVLDTEAFF.

This clone has a handful of counts. The V and J genes are TRBV12-5 and TRBJ2-5; 8 bases agree with TRBD1. The length of the CDR3 is 15 residues. In germline, CDR1 is LGHNT, CDR2 FRNRAP. V gave up 7 bases and J gave up 0 bases; unmatched junction bases: 7. Here the CDR3 reads CASDRGTGHQETQYF. In nucleotides, the CDR3 is TGTGCTAGTGACCGAGGGACAGGCCACCAAGAGACCCAGTACTTC. Full variable domain (missing parts from reference TRBV12-5 and TRBJ2-5): DARVTQTPRHKVTEMGQEVTMRCQPILGHNTVFWYRQTMMQGLELLAYFRNRAPLDDSGMPKDRFSAEMPDATLATLKIQPSEPRDSAVYFCASDRGTGHQETQYFGPGTRLLVL.

The rearrangement uses TRBV10-3 and TRBJ2-7; 7 bases are a match to TRBD1. From germline, CDR1 is ENHRY and CDR2 SYGVKD. The CDR3 extends over 16 amino acids. V shed 0 bases, J shed 0 bases, and the junction held 5 bases outside the gene matches. CDR3 nucleotides: TGTGCCATCAGTGAGTCAGCCAGGGGGAACTCCTACGAGCAGTACTTC. It translates to CAISESARGNSYEQYF.

The J gene is TRBJ2-2, the V gene TRBV6-5; no firm D call. V lost 5 bases and J 2 bases, leaving 12 bases between the germline ends. CDR1 and CDR2 (germline): MNHEY, SVGAGI. The CDR3 has 15 amino acids. In DNA, the CDR3 is TGTGCCAGCAGTAAGCAGGCGCCTAACACCGGGGAGCTGTTTTTT. The encoded protein is CASSKQAPNTGELFF.

This chain links TRBV5-1 with TRBJ1-1, with 9 bases identical to TRBD1. The length of the CDR3 is 14 residues. CDR1 and CDR2 (germline): SGHRS, YFSETQ. V was clipped by 4 bases and J by 1 base; unmatched bases: 2. CDR3 sequence (DNA): TGCGCCAGCAGCCTGACAGGGGGGAACACTGAAGCTTTCTTT. As protein: CASSLTGGNTEAFF.

This rearrangement joins TRBV6-1 to TRBJ1-1; TRBD1 is a possible D gene (5 bases). This CDR3 has 15 amino acids. Trimming removed 1 base from V and 3 bases from J, with 12 bases in between. The germline V gene has CDR1 MNHNS and CDR2 SASEGT. The CDR3 DNA sequence: TGTGCCAGCAGTGAAGTTGGGGGAGGGTACACTGAAGCTTTCTTT. Protein sequence: CASSEVGGGYTEAFF.

This clone was found many times. The V gene is TRBV27, the J gene TRBJ2-7; 9 bases fit TRBD2. After removal of 6 bases from V and 2 bases from J, the junction contained 5 bases not matched to a gene. The CDR3 is made up of 14 amino acids. CDR1 MNHEY and CDR2 SMNVEV come from the germline V gene (reference sequence). CDR3 sequence (DNA): TGTGCCAGCAGGGAGACTAGCGGAACCTACGAGCAGTACTTC. Protein product: CASRETSGTYEQYF.

This chain joins TRBV5-1 and TRBJ2-5; the match to TRBD1 covers 9 bases. Germline values: CDR1 SGHRS, CDR2 YFSETQ. The CDR3 totals 17 residues. V shed 0 bases and J 5 bases; nucleotides not matched to a gene: 11. CDR3: CASSLEVGGTGKETQYF. CDR3 nucleotides: TGCGCCAGCAGCTTGGAGGTGGGGGGGACAGGGAAGGAGACCCAGTACTTC.

The genes are TRBV7-6 and TRBJ2-1, with 15 nucleotides matching TRBD2. The V gene's germline CDR1 is SGHVS and CDR2 FNYEAQ. The CDR3 covers 19 residues. Unmatched junction bases numbered 11, after V lost 5 bases and J lost 3 bases. The CDR3 region is CASSPSGLAGGLLYNEQFF. The DNA for the CDR3 is TGTGCCAGCAGCCCATCGGGACTAGCGGGAGGTTTACTCTACAATGAGCAGTTCTTC.

This sequence joins TRBV4-1 and TRBJ2-5; 7 bases fit TRBD2. J was trimmed by 1 base and V by 4 bases; bases with no gene match: 9. The CDR3 runs 16 residues. Per the germline V gene, CDR1 is MGHRA and CDR2 is YSYEKL. This CDR3 is CASSRSLSSGQETQYF. The CDR3 coding sequence is TGCGCCAGCAGCCGCAGCCTATCTAGCGGCCAAGAGACCCAGTACTTC.

The chain combines TRBV27 with TRBJ2-1; TRBD1 matches 7 bases. The CDR3 is 16 residues long. V gave up 6 bases and J gave up 1 base; unmatched junction bases: 9. CDR1 is MNHEY, CDR2 SMNVEV, per germline (reference sequence). The CDR3 protein is CASRPGTANSYNEQFF. DNA of the CDR3: TGTGCCAGCAGACCCGGGACAGCCAATTCCTACAATGAGCAGTTCTTC.

The chain links TRBV20-1 to TRBJ2-1; D gene unclear. CDR3 length: 15 amino acids. V gave up 3 bases and J gave up 6 bases, with 18 bases separating them. Germline V CDR1 and CDR2: DFQATT, SNEGSKA (reference sequence). The CDR3: CSASYDPRLRNEQFF. CDR3 DNA: TGCAGTGCTAGTTACGATCCTAGGTTGCGCAATGAGCAGTTCTTC.

This chain joins TRBV9 and TRBJ2-2; the match to TRBD1 covers 9 bases. V was clipped by 3 bases and J by 3 bases; unmatched bases: 0. In germline, CDR1 is SGDLS, CDR2 YYNGEE. CDR3 length: 14 amino acids. CDR3 region: CASSDRGHTGELFF. CDR3 DNA sequence: TGTGCCAGCAGCGACAGGGGGCACACCGGGGAGCTGTTTTTT.

This chain links TRBV19 with TRBJ1-6, with TRBD1 matching over 9 bases. The CDR3 contains 14 residues. Trimming removed 10 bases from V and 8 bases from J; junction bases left unmatched: 9. Germline loops: CDR1 LNHDA, CDR2 SQIVND (reference sequence). For the CDR3, the DNA is TGTGCCACCTACGGGACAGGGACGGATTCACCCCTCCACTTT. Translating it yields CATYGTGTDSPLHF.

V gene TRBV3-1 (or the pseudogene TRBV3-2) combines with J gene TRBJ2-2, with 10 nucleotides matching TRBD2. Germline-derived CDR1 and CDR2 are LGHDT and YNNKEL (reference sequence). Trimming at V came to 0 bases and at J to 5 bases, leaving 12 bases not matched to a gene. This CDR3 has 19 residues. The CDR3 region is CASSQDMLAGAPRTGELFF. The CDR3 region has the DNA TGTGCCAGCAGCCAAGATATGCTAGCGGGAGCCCCGAGAACCGGGGAGCTGTTTTTT.

V gene TRBV11-2 combines with J gene TRBJ1-6; 9 nucleotides align to TRBD1. The germline V gene has CDR1 SGHAT and CDR2 FQNNGV. The CDR3 is 15 residues long. V was pared by 6 bases and J by 7 bases, with 7 bases of the junction left unmatched. The CDR3 nucleotides are TGTGCCAGCAGTTCCCGGGACAGGGACAATTCACCCCTCCACTTT. This codes for CASSSRDRDNSPLHF.